Presented here are 22 T cell receptor beta chains from one specimen sequenced in a study of CD8 T cells in Susac syndrome (dated by TCRdb to the late 2010s). Library construction relied on the immunoSEQ multiplex PCR assay. RNA was extracted using the RNeasy kit, and about 0.45 to 1 microgram was reverse transcribed with random hexamers. TCRdb trimmed the raw reads at Q25, called clones with MiXCR and kept productive beta chains. Each record represents a unique CDR3 protein, reported with the most common genes and DNA among its rows. For this sample there are around 130,000 distinct CDR3 sequences; roughly 95% appear just once. About 0.13% of the sample belongs to the ten largest clones. Sequenced input: CD4+ T cells from PBMCs. Every receptor here comes from a human donor with Susac syndrome.

J is TRBJ2-5 and V is TRBV7-3; 8 bases map to TRBD2. Germline-derived CDR1 and CDR2 are SGHTA and FQGTGA. Losses at the gene ends were 0 bases for V and 9 bases for J; bases not matched to a gene: 12. The CDR3 runs to 16 residues. The CDR3, as DNA: TGTGCCAGCAGCTTAACCGGCCCAGCGGGAGTGGAGTCCCAGTACTTC. This encodes CASSLTGPAGVESQYF.

This chain links TRBV28 with TRBJ2-5, with TRBD2 matching 9 bases. The V and J ends lost 4 bases and 5 bases, in that order; junction bases with no gene match: 8. Germline V gives CDR1 MDHEN, CDR2 SYDVKM. The CDR3 runs to 15 residues. The CDR3 nucleotides are TGTGCCAGCAGTTCCCCGCTAGCGGGAAGGGAGACCCAGTACTTC. Protein sequence: CASSSPLAGRETQYF.

The chain's CDR3 is CASRRGAGLGEQFF. The DNA of the CDR3 is TGTGCCAGTAGGAGAGGGGCGGGGTTGGGGGAGCAGTTCTTC. The chain joins TRBV19 to TRBJ2-1; D perhaps matches TRBD2 (6 bases). Germline CDR1 and CDR2: LNHDA and SQIVND (reference sequence). Trimming cost V 6 bases and J 10 bases, with 19 bases left between them. The CDR3 length is 14 residues.

The V gene is TRBV20-1, the J gene TRBJ2-7; D is tentatively TRBD1 or TRBD2 (7 bases each). Trimming removed 5 bases at V and 7 bases at J, with 18 bases between. The CDR3 spans 13 residues. The germline V gene encodes CDR1 DFQATT and CDR2 SNEGSKA (reference sequence). Here the CDR3 DNA reads TGCAGTGCTCAGCGGCTCCAGGGGGGGGAGCAGTACTTC. Translated: CSAQRLQGGEQYF.

The chain links TRBV3-1 to TRBJ1-1; D is unresolved. This CDR3 contains 15 residues. Looked up from germline, CDR1 is LGHDT and CDR2 is YNNKEL (reference sequence). V was trimmed by 0 bases and J by 5 bases, leaving 13 bases between them. CDR3 in DNA: TGTGCCAGCAGCCAAGATCCATCCCCCATTACTGAAGCTTTCTTT. Protein product: CASSQDPSPITEAFF.

V usage is TRBV15 and J usage is TRBJ2-1, with D perhaps being TRBD1 or TRBD2 (5 bases each). The CDR3 has 14 amino acids. The germline V gene encodes CDR1 LNHNV and CDR2 YYDKDF (reference sequence). Trimming took 8 bases from V and 9 from J, leaving 20 bases between them. CDR3: CATQVEGPSLEQFF. The DNA of the CDR3 is TGTGCCACCCAGGTAGAGGGGCCCAGTCTTGAGCAGTTCTTC. Filled out from reference TRBV15 and TRBJ2-1, the complete variable domain reads DAMVIQNPRYQVTQFGKPVTLSCSQTLNHNVMYWYQQKSSQAPKLLFHYYDKDFNNEADTPDNFQSRRPNTSFCFLDIRSPGLGDTAMYLCATQVEGPSLEQFFGPGTRLTVL.

CDR3 region: CASSLFSGAQYEQYF. CDR3 nucleotides: TGTGCCAGCAGTTTATTCTCAGGGGCCCAATACGAGCAGTACTTC. The V and J genes are TRBV27 and TRBJ2-7, with D possibly matching TRBD1 (6 bases). With 1 base removed from V and 4 bases from J, the gap between germline ends came to 14 bases. The CDR3 totals 15 residues. Germline V gene lookup returns CDR1 MNHEY and CDR2 SMNVEV (reference sequence).

The gene calls are TRBV29-1 and TRBJ1-2; 10 bases are a match to TRBD1. Germline CDR1 reads SQVTM; CDR2 reads ANQGSEA. The CDR3 is 16 amino acids. Germline trimming cut 0 bases from V and 2 bases from J; bases unmatched to any gene: 6. The CDR3 nucleotides read TGCAGCGTTGAAGATAGGAGGGGACAGGGGAACTATGGCTACACCTTC. This sequence encodes CSVEDRRGQGNYGYTF.

V usage is TRBV29-1 and J usage is TRBJ1-2; no firm D call. The V gene's germline CDR1 is SQVTM and CDR2 ANQGSEA. Between the trimmed V and J ends, which lost 0 bases and 8 bases, there was a span of 16 bases. CDR3 length: 14 residues. CDR3 sequence: CSVEDLRGSDGYTF. The CDR3 nucleotides read TGCAGCGTTGAAGATCTTCGGGGATCAGACGGCTACACCTTC.

The V call is TRBV6-2 or TRBV6-3, the J call TRBJ1-5, with a weak D call TRBD1 (6 bases). The V end lost 5 bases, the J end lost 0 bases, and 17 bases lay between the germline ends. The CDR3 is 17 residues long. The germline V gene encodes CDR1 MNHEY and CDR2 SVGEGT. The DNA for the CDR3 is TGTGCCAGCAGTCCATCACAGGGAGGCTTTAGCAATCAGCCCCAGCATTTT. Translating gives CASSPSQGGFSNQPQHF.

V gene TRBV7-9 combines with J gene TRBJ2-1, with 8 bases fitting TRBD2. Germline V CDR1 and CDR2: SEHNR, FQNEAQ (reference sequence). The CDR3 is made up of 16 amino acids. V was pared by 3 bases and J by 9 bases, with 13 bases of the junction left unmatched. Here the CDR3 reads CASSFTGTRGAGEQFF. CDR3 DNA sequence: TGTGCCAGCAGCTTTACGGGGACTAGGGGCGCGGGTGAGCAGTTCTTC.

The chain employs TRBV27 and TRBJ1-2, with 8 nucleotides matching TRBD1. The CDR3 consists of 12 residues. Germline V lookup: CDR1 MNHEY, CDR2 SMNVEV (reference sequence). The J segment lost 14 bases and the V segment lost 6 bases, leaving 11 bases of the junction unmatched. The CDR3 region has the DNA TGTGCCAGCAGAGGGCAAAGGACAGGGAAAACCTTC. Its translation: CASRGQRTGKTF.

This sequence joins TRBV18 and TRBJ2-4, with D possibly matching TRBD2 (5 bases). With 3 bases removed from V and 0 bases from J, the gap between germline ends came to 15 bases. This CDR3 is 17 amino acids long. CDR1 and CDR2 from the germline V gene are KGHSH and LQKENI. The chain's CDR3 is CASSPSGLMLAKNIQYF. The DNA of the CDR3 is TGTGCCAGCTCACCCTCTGGACTGATGCTAGCCAAAAACATTCAGTACTTC.

The chain employs TRBV30 and TRBJ2-1; TRBD2 agrees at 10 bases. The CDR3 loop spans 14 amino acids. The J segment lost 6 bases and the V segment lost 6 bases, leaving 8 bases of the junction unmatched. Germline V gene data show CDR1 as GTSNPN and CDR2 as SVGIG (reference sequence). The DNA of the CDR3 is TGTGCCTGTCGTTCCGGGACTAGCGTCAATGAGCAGTTCTTC. It translates to CACRSGTSVNEQFF.

The chain joins TRBV30 to TRBJ2-1; maybe TRBD1 (6 bases). V was pared by 8 bases and J by 2 bases, with 13 bases between. CDR1 and CDR2 from the germline V gene are GTSNPN and SVGIG (reference sequence). This CDR3 is built from 13 residues. The CDR3 coding sequence is TGTGCCCAGAACAGGGACGCCTACAATGAGCAGTTCTTC. Amino acids: CAQNRDAYNEQFF.

This chain joins TRBV14 and TRBJ2-1; TRBD1 agrees at 10 bases. Unmatched junction bases numbered 7, after V lost 5 bases and J lost 6 bases. Germline CDR1 and CDR2: SGHDN and FVKESK. The CDR3 covers 15 residues. This chain's CDR3 is CASSAGRTGGNEQFF. The CDR3, as DNA: TGTGCCAGCAGCGCGGGAAGGACAGGGGGCAATGAGCAGTTCTTC.

The CDR3 coding sequence is TGCAGCGTTGAAAGGGCAGGGATGAACACTGAAGCTTTCTTT. This codes for CSVERAGMNTEAFF. This sequence joins TRBV29-1 and TRBJ1-1; a weak D match, TRBD1 (5 bases). Germline assignment: CDR1 SQVTM and CDR2 ANQGSEA. This CDR3 is 14 amino acids long. The V end lost 2 bases, the J end lost 0 bases, and 10 bases lay between the germline ends.

This chain joins TRBV3-1 and TRBJ1-1; D remains unclear. This CDR3 comprises 13 residues. Germline V CDR1 and CDR2: LGHDT, YNNKEL (reference sequence). Deletions cut 0 bases from V and 1 base from J, with 3 bases between. The CDR3 sequence: CASSQDANTEAFF. The CDR3 region has the DNA TGTGCCAGCAGCCAAGATGCGAACACTGAAGCTTTCTTT.

The chain uses TRBV2 and TRBJ1-1; no definite D call. The length of the CDR3 is 13 residues. In germline, CDR1 is SNHLY, CDR2 FYNNEI. Trimming pared 3 bases from V and 2 bases from J, leaving 7 bases between. This CDR3 is CASSEGRNTEAFF. The CDR3 nucleotides read TGTGCCAGCAGTGAGGGGAGAAACACTGAAGCTTTCTTT.

This chain connects TRBV19 to TRBJ2-7, with D maybe TRBD1 (6 bases). Per germline, CDR1 LNHDA and CDR2 SQIVND (reference sequence). V gave up 3 bases and J gave up 6 bases, with 12 bases separating them. The CDR3 consists of 13 residues. The CDR3 region has the DNA TGTGCCAGTAGTATCGGCAGGGGCGGCGAGCAGTACTTC. Encoded protein: CASSIGRGGEQYF.

There are a few counts of this clonotype. V is TRBV7-8 and J is TRBJ1-5, with D unresolved. The V end was cut by 0 bases, the J end by 5 bases, with 5 bases between. The length of the CDR3 is 13 residues. CDR1 is SGHVS, CDR2 FQNEAQ, per germline. The CDR3 sequence: CASSLAGDQPQHF. The CDR3 nucleotides are TGTGCCAGCAGCTTAGCCGGAGATCAGCCCCAGCATTTT.

The rearrangement joins TRBV20-1 to TRBJ2-1; 12 bases align to TRBD1. Germline loops: CDR1 DFQATT, CDR2 SNEGSKA (reference sequence). The CDR3 loop spans 13 amino acids. The trim removed 8 bases at V and 7 bases at J, leaving 6 bases unmatched. The CDR3 sequence is CSWDRGQVNEQFF. Written as DNA, the CDR3 is TGCAGTTGGGACAGGGGGCAGGTAAATGAGCAGTTCTTC.